The 27 T cell receptor beta chains below come from one sample, sequenced in a study of blood T cell repertoires in COVID-19. The method was immunoSEQ multiplex PCR; TCRdb's version includes in-frame clones alone and lacks a portion of them. The repertoire consists of over 300,000 clones, with more than 75% occurring once and the leading ten covering around 9.3%. Sample: PBMCs or T cells enriched from blood (not recorded which). These receptors were collected from a woman between 18 and 29 years old who had recovered from COVID-19.

V usage is TRBV2 and J usage is TRBJ2-2, with TRBD1 matching over 7 bases. CDR3 size: 14 residues. Germline V gives CDR1 SNHLY, CDR2 FYNNEI. The trim removed 6 bases at V and 5 bases at J, leaving 6 bases unmatched. The CDR3 spells CASRRQGITGELFF. The DNA of the CDR3 is TGTGCCAGCAGGAGACAGGGAATTACCGGGGAGCTGTTTTTT.

This clone came up once. This chain links TRBV7-8 with TRBJ1-5, with D unclear. This CDR3 is built from 16 residues. The ends were cut back, 5 bases at V and 0 bases at J, with 14 bases in the middle. From germline, CDR1 is SGHVS and CDR2 FQNEAQ. As DNA, the CDR3 is TGTGCCAGCAGCCAACTTAGCGTGACTAGCAATCAGCCCCAGCATTTT. Translated: CASSQLSVTSNQPQHF.

This rearrangement joins TRBV28 to TRBJ2-3; 15 bases match TRBD2. This CDR3 has 16 amino acids. Germline assignment: CDR1 MDHEN and CDR2 SYDVKM. The V gene end was trimmed by 0 bases and the J gene end by 5 bases; junction bases not matched to a gene: 0. CDR3 nucleotides: TGTGCCAGCAGTTTATGGGGACTAGCGGGGGGAGATACGCAGTATTTT. This codes for CASSLWGLAGGDTQYF. Filled out from reference TRBV28 and TRBJ2-3, the complete variable domain reads DVKVTQSSRYLVKRTGEKVFLECVQDMDHENMFWYRQDPGLGLRLIYFSYDVKMKEKGDIPEGYSVSREKKERFSLILESASTNQTSMYLCASSLWGLAGGDTQYFGPGTRLTVL.

This clone was counted between two and nine times. The chain carries TRBV4-1 and TRBJ2-1; the D gene is possibly TRBD1 (5 bases). There are 15 residues in the CDR3. Germline V gives CDR1 MGHRA, CDR2 YSYEKL. Trimming left V 1 base short and J 0 bases short, with 7 bases between. CDR3 nucleotide sequence: TGCGCCAGCAGCCAAGGGGGCAGCTCCTACAATGAGCAGTTCTTC. Protein: CASSQGGSSYNEQFF.

The rearrangement joins TRBV30 to TRBJ2-3; D unclear. Trimming left V 3 bases short and J 3 bases short, with 13 bases between. CDR3 length: 14 amino acids. The germline CDR1 and CDR2 sequences are GTSNPN and SVGIG (reference sequence). CDR3 region: CAWSRLLGTDTQYF. In DNA form, the CDR3 reads TGTGCCTGGAGCAGACTCCTAGGTACAGATACGCAGTATTTT.

The chain links TRBV24-1 to TRBJ1-5, with 7 bases fitting TRBD1. In germline, CDR1 is KGHDR, CDR2 SFDVKD. The V segment lost 7 bases and the J segment 2 bases; nucleotides outside the gene matches: 13. This CDR3 has 17 amino acids. CDR3 DNA sequence: TGTGCCACCAGGCCCGGGACAGCCCTGAGAGGCAATCAGCCCCAGCATTTT. The encoded protein is CATRPGTALRGNQPQHF.

J is TRBJ2-1 and V is TRBV28; 9 bases map to TRBD1. Germline V CDR1 and CDR2: MDHEN, SYDVKM. V was pared by 6 bases and J by 7 bases, with 7 bases of the junction left unmatched. This CDR3 has 14 residues. The CDR3 sequence: CASSAGTGWNEQFF. The CDR3 region has the DNA TGTGCCAGCAGCGCCGGGACAGGGTGGAATGAGCAGTTCTTC.

This clone has just one count. The chain couples TRBV7-9 to TRBJ1-6, with D possibly being TRBD1 (6 bases). The CDR3 extends over 12 amino acids. CDR1 is SEHNR, CDR2 FQNEAQ, per germline (reference sequence). The germline V and J ends were trimmed by 3 bases and 15 bases, with 12 bases remaining between them. As DNA, the CDR3 is TGTGCCAGCAGCTTTGAGGGGGATCGCCTCCACTTT. The encoded protein is CASSFEGDRLHF. Full variable domain (outside the CDR3, taken from reference TRBV7-9 and TRBJ1-6): DTGVSQNPRHKITKRGQNVTFRCDPISEHNRLYWYRQTLGQGPEFLTYFQNEAQLEKSRLLSDRFSAERPKGSFSTLEIQRTEQGDSAMYLCASSFEGDRLHFGNGTRLTVT.

The V gene is TRBV10-3, the J gene TRBJ1-2; TRBD1 is a possible D gene (6 bases). This CDR3 spans 17 amino acids. The germline gives CDR1 ENHRY, CDR2 SYGVKD. Trimming took off 3 bases at V and 8 bases at J, with 25 bases between the two ends. The CDR3 DNA reads as TGTGCCATCAGTGAAAGACAGGCGATAAACCACGGTCCGGGCTACACCTTC. Amino acid sequence: CAISERQAINHGPGYTF.

The rearrangement uses TRBV3-1 (or the pseudogene TRBV3-2) and TRBJ2-6; the match to TRBD1 covers 10 bases. Germline V gives CDR1 LGHDT, CDR2 YNNKEL (reference sequence). Germline trimming cut 0 bases from V and 2 bases from J; bases unmatched to any gene: 7. The CDR3 contains 19 residues. The DNA for the CDR3 is TGTGCCAGCAGCCAAGATCCGGGACAGGGGTTTACTGGGGCCAACGTCCTGACTTTC. This sequence encodes CASSQDPGQGFTGANVLTF.

This chain links TRBV6-5 with TRBJ1-1, with D tentatively TRBD1 (6 bases). This CDR3 comprises 13 residues. Germline CDR1 MNHEY, CDR2 SVGAGI. Trimming cost V 5 bases and J 5 bases, with 12 bases left between them. The CDR3 nucleotides read TGTGCCAGCAGTCGCCCCAGGGGTACTGAAGCTTTCTTT. This encodes CASSRPRGTEAFF.

The CDR3 loop is CASSQDLPGGYTF. The CDR3 nucleotides are TGTGCCAGCAGCCAAGATCTTCCGGGTGGCTACACCTTC. This chain joins TRBV3-1 (or the pseudogene TRBV3-2) and TRBJ1-2; D not resolved. The germline V and J ends were trimmed by 0 bases and 7 bases, with 9 bases remaining between them. CDR1 and CDR2 (germline): LGHDT, YNNKEL (reference sequence). The CDR3 is 13 amino acids.

V and J are TRBV19 and TRBJ1-2; 7 nucleotides match TRBD1. V trimming: 6 bases; J trimming: 7 bases; junction bases outside the gene matches: 11. This CDR3 has 14 amino acids. From germline, CDR1 is LNHDA and CDR2 SQIVND (reference sequence). The CDR3 loop is CASRGTESYSGYTF. As DNA, the CDR3 is TGTGCCAGTAGGGGGACAGAAAGCTACTCTGGCTACACCTTC.

The chain joins TRBV6-2 or TRBV6-3 to TRBJ2-3; 8 positions match TRBD2. This CDR3 has 22 amino acids. The germline gives CDR1 MNHEY, CDR2 SVGEGT. V lost 6 bases to trimming and J lost 1 base; unmatched junction nucleotides: 27. The CDR3 protein is CASSPTSNVGTSFRSRTDTQYF. In nucleotides, the CDR3 is TGTGCCAGCAGCCCCACTTCTAACGTGGGGACTAGTTTCAGGAGTCGCACAGATACGCAGTATTTT.

The chain combines TRBV30 with TRBJ1-1; TRBD1 is a possible D gene (5 bases). Trimming left V 4 bases short and J 4 bases short, with 16 bases between. The CDR3 sequence is 14 residues long. Per germline, CDR1 GTSNPN and CDR2 SVGIG (reference sequence). In nucleotides, the CDR3 is TGTGCCTGGAAACCGGGGGGGTTCTCCACTGAAGCTTTCTTT. Translation gives CAWKPGGFSTEAFF.

V is TRBV7-8 and J is TRBJ1-2, with D perhaps matching TRBD1 (6 bases). CDR1 and CDR2 from the germline V gene are SGHVS and FQNEAQ. V was pared by 3 bases and J by 5 bases, with 13 bases between. The CDR3 contains 14 residues. The CDR3 protein is CASSFKGDGYGYTF. The CDR3 DNA follows: TGTGCCAGCAGCTTTAAGGGGGACGGATATGGCTACACCTTC.

CDR3: CASSSNDPGLADTDTQYF. In DNA form, the CDR3 reads TGTGCCAGCAGTTCCAATGATCCGGGACTAGCGGACACAGATACGCAGTATTTT. The rearrangement links TRBV27 to TRBJ2-3, with TRBD2 identical over 11 bases. The junction had 11 bases not matched to a gene; V was cut back by 4 bases and J by 2 bases. Per germline, CDR1 MNHEY and CDR2 SMNVEV (reference sequence). The CDR3 loop spans 18 amino acids.

The chain links TRBV5-1 to TRBJ1-1, with a possible D match to TRBD1 (5 bases). Germline V CDR1 and CDR2: SGHRS, YFSETQ. The CDR3 is 14 residues long. V shed 0 bases and J shed 1 base, with 7 bases lying between them. CDR3 amino acids: CASSLAGQNTEAFF. CDR3 DNA sequence: TGCGCCAGCAGCTTGGCCGGACAGAACACTGAAGCTTTCTTT. The whole variable domain, remainder taken from reference TRBV5-1 and TRBJ1-1, is KAGVTQTPRYLIKTRGQQVTLSCSPISGHRSVSWYQQTPGQGLQFLFEYFSETQRNKGNFPGRFSGRQFSNSRSEMNVSTLELGDSALYLCASSLAGQNTEAFFGQGTRLTVV.

The chain uses TRBV7-2 and TRBJ2-2, with D possibly being TRBD1 (5 bases). V lost 5 bases and J 4 bases, leaving 17 bases between the germline ends. This CDR3 contains 16 residues. Germline V gene sequence: CDR1 SGHTA, CDR2 FQGNSA. CDR3 nucleotides: TGTGCCAGCAGCCCGCGGATTGGGGCAGTCACCGGGGAGCTGTTTTTT. Translating gives CASSPRIGAVTGELFF.

The rearrangement joins TRBV9 to TRBJ2-6; TRBD1 agrees at 7 bases. Germline lookup yields CDR1 SGDLS and CDR2 YYNGEE. The CDR3 loop spans 18 amino acids. V lost 4 bases and J lost 0; bases outside the gene matches: 10. CDR3 DNA sequence: TGTGCCAGCAGCCCCCGAGGGGGCAGGGACTCTGGGGCCAACGTCCTGACTTTC. This sequence encodes CASSPRGGRDSGANVLTF.

The chain couples TRBV30 to TRBJ1-3; D gene uncertain. CDR1 is GTSNPN, CDR2 SVGIG, per germline (reference sequence). The CDR3 length is 14 residues. Trimming shortened V by 5 bases and J by 0 bases, and 11 bases separated the two germline ends. CDR3 sequence reads: CAWDSGVSGNTIYF. The DNA of the CDR3 is TGTGCCTGGGACTCAGGCGTCTCTGGAAACACCATATATTTT.

V and J are TRBV5-4 and TRBJ1-2, with 9 bases that match TRBD1. The CDR3 runs to 15 residues. The V and J ends lost 3 bases and 4 bases, in that order; junction bases with no gene match: 7. Germline CDR1 and CDR2: SGHNT and YYREEE (reference sequence). Written as DNA, the CDR3 is TGTGCCAGCAGCTCAGGGACAGGGAGACCCTATGGCTACACCTTC. Protein product: CASSSGTGRPYGYTF.

The rearrangement uses TRBV30 and TRBJ1-2, with D perhaps matching TRBD1 (6 bases). The germline V gene has CDR1 GTSNPN and CDR2 SVGIG (reference sequence). This CDR3 contains 15 residues. With 1 base removed from V and 6 bases from J, the gap between germline ends came to 18 bases. The CDR3 region is CAWSAAVLGGNGYTF. In DNA, the CDR3 is TGTGCCTGGAGTGCCGCGGTTTTAGGGGGTAATGGCTACACCTTC.

The gene calls are TRBV19 and TRBJ2-2; TRBD1 agrees at 8 bases. The J segment lost 4 bases and the V segment lost 3 bases, leaving 16 bases of the junction unmatched. From germline, CDR1 is LNHDA and CDR2 SQIVND (reference sequence). This CDR3 comprises 19 residues. CDR3 bases: TGTGCCAGTAGTATTTCTCTGGTCGGGCAGGGGGCGCGCACCGGGGAGCTGTTTTTT. It yields the protein CASSISLVGQGARTGELFF.

This chain links TRBV28 with TRBJ2-3; 11 bases agree with TRBD2. CDR1 is MDHEN and CDR2 is SYDVKM in the germline V gene. The CDR3 covers 16 residues. V was pared by 8 bases and J by 3 bases, with 10 bases of the junction left unmatched. CDR3 DNA: TGTGCCAGCGACCCCACGCTAGCGGGAGGTACAGATACGCAGTATTTT. This codes for CASDPTLAGGTDTQYF.

This clone was recorded once. The chain links TRBV30 to TRBJ2-3; 11 bases fit TRBD1. Trimming cost V 1 base and J 5 bases; bases outside gene matches: 5. Looked up from germline, CDR1 is GTSNPN and CDR2 is SVGIG (reference sequence). The CDR3 runs 15 residues. CDR3 amino acids: CAWSGGQGAVDTQYF. The CDR3 DNA reads as TGTGCCTGGAGTGGTGGACAGGGGGCTGTAGATACGCAGTATTTT.

This chain links TRBV9 with TRBJ2-1, with TRBD2 matching over 9 bases. Germline V gene data show CDR1 as SGDLS and CDR2 as YYNGEE. CDR3 length: 15 amino acids. The V segment lost 3 bases and the J segment 5 bases; nucleotides outside the gene matches: 6. The CDR3 region is CASSETSGRNNEQFF. In nucleotides, the CDR3 is TGTGCCAGCAGCGAAACTAGCGGGCGTAACAATGAGCAGTTCTTC.